A selection of T cell receptor beta chains follows, all from one sample in a study of blood T cell repertoires in COVID-19. Here immunoSEQ multiplex PCR was the method, and the copy in TCRdb shows in-frame clones only, minus some. Of about 250,000 clones listed, around 82% are singletons. The sequenced sample consisted of peripheral blood. The receptors stem from an elderly woman with active or convalescent COVID-19. The CDR3 runs from the conserved cysteine through the conserved F or W. Each record gives: V gene, CDR3 length, clone size, D gene, J gene, CDR3 protein, CDR3 DNA. A D gene is named only where the DNA matches it firmly. Rows give clone size only sometimes, using once, few, many, or a class for an expanded clone.

>TRBV19|12|-|-|TRBJ2-7
CATGGEAYEQYF
TGTGCCACCGGGGGTGAAGCCTACGAGCAGTACTTC
>TRBV6-5|12|once|TRBD1|TRBJ1-1
CASGTGTLEAFF
TGTGCCAGCGGGACAGGCACCCTTGAAGCTTTCTTT
>TRBV6-5|13|-|-|TRBJ1-5
CASRQNSNQPQHF
TGTGCCAGCAGACAGAACAGCAATCAGCCCCAGCATTTT
>TRBV28|21|-|-|TRBJ2-4
CASSYALFRRGVPLAKNIQYF
TGTGCCAGCAGTTACGCTCTGTTTCGACGCGGGGTCCCGTTAGCCAAAAACATTCAGTACTTC
>TRBV19|14|-|-|TRBJ1-3
CASSYRASGNTIYF
TGTGCCAGTAGCTACAGGGCCTCTGGAAACACCATATATTTT
>TRBV3-1/TRBV3-2|16|few|-|TRBJ2-1
CASSQAGRASYNEQFF
TGTGCCAGCAGCCAAGCTGGCAGGGCATCCTACAATGAGCAGTTCTTC
>TRBV27|14|-|-|TRBJ2-7
CASRSGGPGYEQYF
TGTGCCAGCAGATCCGGGGGGCCAGGCTACGAGCAGTACTTC
>TRBV28|12|-|-|TRBJ2-7
CASSLSTYEQYF
TGTGCCAGCAGTTTATCCACCTACGAGCAGTACTTC
>TRBV2|16|-|TRBD2|TRBJ2-1
CASSDPSGGAYNEQFF
TGTGCCAGCAGTGACCCCAGCGGGGGGGCCTACAATGAGCAGTTCTTC
>TRBV5-1|15|-|TRBD1|TRBJ1-6
CASSPQQGVSSPLHF
TGCGCCAGCAGCCCCCAACAGGGGGTGTCCTCACCCCTCCACTTT
>TRBV19|14|-|-|TRBJ2-2
CASTRTDRTGELFF
TGTGCCAGTACCCGGACTGATCGCACCGGGGAGCTGTTTTTT
>TRBV14|14|few|-|TRBJ1-1
CASSQIGWNTEAFF
TGTGCCAGCAGCCAAATCGGTTGGAACACTGAAGCTTTCTTT
>TRBV3-1/TRBV3-2|18|-|-|TRBJ1-3
CASSQVTRARIYGNTIYF
TGTGCCAGCAGCCAAGTAACAAGAGCTAGAATATATGGAAACACCATATATTTT
>TRBV5-1|15|-|TRBD2|TRBJ2-7
CASSDPSGSSYEQYF
TGCGCCAGCTCTGATCCGAGCGGGAGCTCCTACGAGCAGTACTTC
>TRBV9|17|-|TRBD2|TRBJ2-3
CASSRGTSGYLTDTQYF
TGTGCCAGCAGCCGCGGGACTAGCGGGTACCTCACAGATACGCAGTATTTT
>TRBV27|16|-|-|TRBJ1-2
CASSYLPRQELGGYTF
TGTGCCAGCAGTTACCTACCCCGGCAGGAACTAGGGGGCTACACCTTC
>TRBV12-5|16|-|-|TRBJ2-1
CASGLYKGEVYNEQFF
TGTGCTAGTGGTTTGTACAAAGGGGAGGTCTACAATGAGCAGTTCTTC
>TRBV3-1/TRBV3-2|13|-|TRBD1|TRBJ2-1
CASRRQGANEQFF
TGTGCCAGCAGAAGACAGGGGGCGAATGAGCAGTTCTTC
>TRBV5-1|16|-|-|TRBJ1-5
CASSLFPSQGNQPQHF
TGCGCCAGCAGCTTGTTTCCCTCACAGGGCAATCAGCCCCAGCATTTT
>TRBV5-4|18|-|-|TRBJ2-1
CASSLEQPTLTRPNEQFF
TGTGCCAGCAGCTTGGAACAGCCTACGCTAACCAGGCCCAATGAGCAGTTCTTC